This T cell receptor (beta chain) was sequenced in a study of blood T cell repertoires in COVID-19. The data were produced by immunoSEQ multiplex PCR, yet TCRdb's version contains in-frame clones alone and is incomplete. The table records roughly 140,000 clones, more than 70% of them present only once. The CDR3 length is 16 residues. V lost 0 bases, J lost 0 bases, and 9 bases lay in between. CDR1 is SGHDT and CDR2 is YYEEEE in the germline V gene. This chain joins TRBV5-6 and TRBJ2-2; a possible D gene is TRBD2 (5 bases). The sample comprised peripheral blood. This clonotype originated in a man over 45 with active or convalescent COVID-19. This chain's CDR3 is CASSLVRETNTGELFF. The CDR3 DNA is TGTGCCAGCAGCTTGGTTCGGGAAACGAACACCGGGGAGCTGTTTTTT.